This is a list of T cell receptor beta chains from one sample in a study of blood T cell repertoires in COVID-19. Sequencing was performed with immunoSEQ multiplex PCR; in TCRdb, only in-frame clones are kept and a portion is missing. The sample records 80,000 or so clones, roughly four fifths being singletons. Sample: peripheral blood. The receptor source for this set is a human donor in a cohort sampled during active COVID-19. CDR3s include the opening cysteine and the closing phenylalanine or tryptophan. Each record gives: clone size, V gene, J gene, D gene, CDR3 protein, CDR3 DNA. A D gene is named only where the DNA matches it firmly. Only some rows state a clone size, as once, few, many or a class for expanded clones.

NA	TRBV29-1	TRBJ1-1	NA	CSVEERRLLEAFF	TGCAGCGTTGAAGAAAGGAGGCTCCTTGAAGCTTTCTTT
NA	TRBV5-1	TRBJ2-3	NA	CASSITDGDTQYF	TGCGCCAGCAGCATTACAGACGGAGATACGCAGTATTTT
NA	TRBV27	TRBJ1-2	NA	CASLRGKSDYGYTF	TGTGCTTCACTGAGGGGGAAGTCGGACTATGGCTACACCTTC
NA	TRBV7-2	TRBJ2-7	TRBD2	CASSTSGRAAYEQYF	TGTGCCAGCAGCACTAGCGGGAGGGCTGCCTACGAGCAGTACTTC
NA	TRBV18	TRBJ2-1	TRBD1	CASSFTSGQGYNEQFF	TGTGCCAGCTCATTCACCTCGGGACAGGGGTACAATGAGCAGTTCTTC
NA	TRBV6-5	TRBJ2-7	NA	CASSPGSPYEQYF	TGTGCCAGCAGTCCAGGGTCCCCCTACGAGCAGTACTTC
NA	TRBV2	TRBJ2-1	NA	CASTRGAGSYNEQFF	TGTGCCAGCACACGGGGGGCTGGGTCCTACAATGAGCAGTTCTTC
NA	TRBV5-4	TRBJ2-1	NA	CASSLGRDPNNEQFF	TGTGCCAGCAGCTTGGGGCGGGACCCAAACAATGAGCAGTTCTTC
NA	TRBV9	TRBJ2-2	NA	CASSPWLRGGLTGELFF	TGTGCCAGCAGCCCCTGGTTGAGGGGGGGCCTCACCGGGGAGCTGTTTTTT
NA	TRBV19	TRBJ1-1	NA	CASRDRYEGRTEAFF	TGTGCCAGTAGAGACCGATACGAGGGTAGAACTGAAGCTTTCTTT
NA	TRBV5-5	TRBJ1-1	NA	CASSLAPGRGNTEAFF	TGTGCCAGCAGCTTAGCTCCGGGCCGGGGGAACACTGAAGCTTTCTTT
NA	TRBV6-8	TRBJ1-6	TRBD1	CASSYAAFPGQGASSPLHF	TGTGCCAGCAGTTACGCCGCGTTTCCGGGACAGGGGGCCAGTTCACCCCTCCACTTT
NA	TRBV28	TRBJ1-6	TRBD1	CASSSTDRGRNSPLHF	TGTGCCAGCAGTTCGACGGACAGGGGGCGTAATTCACCCCTCCACTTT
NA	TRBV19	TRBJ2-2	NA	CASSPQTGELFF	TGTGCCAGTAGTCCCCAAACCGGGGAGCTGTTTTTT
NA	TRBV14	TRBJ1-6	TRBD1	CASSQDSGGLSSYNSPLHF	TGTGCCAGCAGCCAAGATTCAGGGGGCCTCTCTTCTTATAATTCACCCCTCCACTTT
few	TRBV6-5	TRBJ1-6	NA	CASSQGRVSPLHF	TGTGCCAGCTCCCAAGGGAGGGTTTCACCCCTCCACTTT
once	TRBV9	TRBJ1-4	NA	CASSVVPLSATNEKLFF	TGTGCCAGCAGCGTCGTACCCCTATCGGCAACTAATGAAAAACTGTTTTTT
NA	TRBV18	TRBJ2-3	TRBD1	CAIMGQTSTDTQYF	TGTGCCATAATGGGACAGACTAGCACAGATACGCAGTATTTT
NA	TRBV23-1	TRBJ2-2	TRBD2	CASTKRTSGVRELFF	TGCGCCAGCACCAAAAGGACTAGCGGGGTCCGGGAGCTGTTTTTT
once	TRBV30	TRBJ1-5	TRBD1	CAWSVGTGKPNQPQHF	TGTGCCTGGAGTGTCGGGACAGGGAAGCCGAATCAGCCCCAGCATTTT
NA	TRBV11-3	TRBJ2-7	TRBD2	CASSFYSVAGGPTYEQYF	TGTGCCAGCAGCTTTTACTCTGTAGCGGGAGGGCCTACCTACGAGCAGTACTTC
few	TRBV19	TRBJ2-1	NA	CATKGEPNEQFF	TGTGCCACCAAGGGGGAGCCCAATGAGCAGTTCTTC
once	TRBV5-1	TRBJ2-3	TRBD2	CASSLRGLVGDTQYF	TGCGCCAGCAGCTTGCGGGGACTAGTGGGAGATACGCAGTATTTT
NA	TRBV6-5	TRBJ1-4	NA	CASTPSKRGEKLFF	TGTGCCAGCACCCCTAGTAAACGCGGTGAAAAACTGTTTTTT
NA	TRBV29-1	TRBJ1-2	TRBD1	CSVGTGPDGYTF	TGCAGCGTTGGGACAGGGCCCGATGGCTACACCTTC
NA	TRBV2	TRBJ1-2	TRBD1	CASRIGTGNYGYTF	TGTGCCAGCAGGATCGGGACAGGGAACTATGGCTACACCTTC
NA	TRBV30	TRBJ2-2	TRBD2	CAWTSGLNTGELFF	TGTGCCTGGACTAGCGGACTCAACACCGGGGAGCTGTTTTTT
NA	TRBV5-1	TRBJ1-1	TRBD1	CASSLGTGDSNTEAFF	TGCGCCAGCAGCTTGGGGACAGGGGATTCGAACACTGAAGCTTTCTTT
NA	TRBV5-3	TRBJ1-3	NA	CARSLDPTVSGNTIYF	TGTGCCAGAAGCTTGGATCCCACGGTCTCTGGAAACACCATATATTTT
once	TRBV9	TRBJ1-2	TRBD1	CASSEGTVANYGYTF	TGTGCCAGCAGCGAAGGGACAGTAGCTAACTATGGCTACACCTTC
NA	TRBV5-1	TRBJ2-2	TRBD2	CASSLAAGGTNTGELFF	TGCGCCAGCAGCTTGGCGGCGGGGGGGACGAACACCGGGGAGCTGTTTTTT
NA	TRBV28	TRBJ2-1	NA	CASSLLIGAGPYNEQFF	TGTGCCAGCAGTTTATTAATTGGGGCGGGGCCCTACAATGAGCAGTTCTTC
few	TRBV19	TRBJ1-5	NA	CASSNKGPGGNQPQHF	TGTGCCAGTAGTAACAAAGGTCCGGGGGGCAATCAGCCCCAGCATTTT
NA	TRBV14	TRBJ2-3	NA	CASSYYGPSTDTQYF	TGTGCCAGCAGCTATTATGGGCCCAGCACAGATACGCAGTATTTT
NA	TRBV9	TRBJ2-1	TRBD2	CASSVEVLAGAFPLEQFF	TGTGCCAGCAGCGTAGAAGTACTAGCGGGAGCCTTCCCCCTTGAGCAGTTCTTC
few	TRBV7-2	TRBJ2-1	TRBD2	CASSFVSGEYNEQFF	TGTGCCAGCAGCTTTGTTAGCGGGGAGTACAATGAGCAGTTCTTC
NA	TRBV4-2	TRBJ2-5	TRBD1	CASSQDLGQARETQYF	TGTGCCAGCAGCCAAGATCTGGGACAGGCGAGGGAGACCCAGTACTTC
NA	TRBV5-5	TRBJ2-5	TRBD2	CASSHSSGDYQETQYF	TGTGCCAGCAGCCACAGTAGCGGGGACTACCAAGAGACCCAGTACTTC
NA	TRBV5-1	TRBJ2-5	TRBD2	CASSLARGLAGLAETQYF	TGCGCCAGCAGCTTGGCCCGGGGTCTAGCGGGCCTCGCGGAGACCCAGTACTTC
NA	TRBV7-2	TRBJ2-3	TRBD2	CASSLTASGSKNTQYF	TGTGCCAGCAGCTTGACGGCTAGCGGGAGCAAGAATACGCAGTATTTT
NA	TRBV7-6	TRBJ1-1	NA	CASSLDINPSTEAFF	TGTGCCAGCAGCTTGGACATTAACCCCTCCACTGAAGCTTTCTTT